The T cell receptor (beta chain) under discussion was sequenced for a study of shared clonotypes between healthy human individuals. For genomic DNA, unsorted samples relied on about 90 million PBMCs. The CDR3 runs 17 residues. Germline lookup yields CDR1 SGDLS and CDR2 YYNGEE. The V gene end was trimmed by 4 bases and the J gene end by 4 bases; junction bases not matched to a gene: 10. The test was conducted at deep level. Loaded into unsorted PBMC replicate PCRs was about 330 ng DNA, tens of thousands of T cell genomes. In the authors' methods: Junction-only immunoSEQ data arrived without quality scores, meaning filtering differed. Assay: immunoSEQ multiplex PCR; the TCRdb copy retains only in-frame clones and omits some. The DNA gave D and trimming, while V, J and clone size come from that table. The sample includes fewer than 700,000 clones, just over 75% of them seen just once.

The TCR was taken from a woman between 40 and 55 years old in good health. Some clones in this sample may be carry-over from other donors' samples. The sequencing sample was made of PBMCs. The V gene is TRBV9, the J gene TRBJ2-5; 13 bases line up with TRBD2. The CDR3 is CASSRGTSGNLGETQYF. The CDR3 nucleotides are TGTGCCAGCAGCCGAGGGACTAGCGGGAATTTAGGAGAGACCCAGTACTTC.